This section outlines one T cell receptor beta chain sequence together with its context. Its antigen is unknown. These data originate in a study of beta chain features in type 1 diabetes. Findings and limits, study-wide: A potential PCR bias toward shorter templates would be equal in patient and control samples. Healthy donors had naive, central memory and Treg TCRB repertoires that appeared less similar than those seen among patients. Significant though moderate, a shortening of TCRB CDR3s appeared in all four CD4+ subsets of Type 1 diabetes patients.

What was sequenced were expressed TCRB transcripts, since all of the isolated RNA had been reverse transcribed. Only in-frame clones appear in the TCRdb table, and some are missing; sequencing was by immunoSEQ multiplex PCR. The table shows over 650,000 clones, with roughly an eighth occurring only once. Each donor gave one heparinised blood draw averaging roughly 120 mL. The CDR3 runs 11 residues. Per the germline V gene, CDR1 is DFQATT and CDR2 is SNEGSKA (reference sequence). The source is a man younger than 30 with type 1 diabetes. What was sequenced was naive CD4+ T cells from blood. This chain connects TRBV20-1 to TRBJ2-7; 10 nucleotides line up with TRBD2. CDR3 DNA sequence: TGCAGAGCCGGGACTAGCGTCGAGCAGTACTTC. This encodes CRAGTSVEQYF.